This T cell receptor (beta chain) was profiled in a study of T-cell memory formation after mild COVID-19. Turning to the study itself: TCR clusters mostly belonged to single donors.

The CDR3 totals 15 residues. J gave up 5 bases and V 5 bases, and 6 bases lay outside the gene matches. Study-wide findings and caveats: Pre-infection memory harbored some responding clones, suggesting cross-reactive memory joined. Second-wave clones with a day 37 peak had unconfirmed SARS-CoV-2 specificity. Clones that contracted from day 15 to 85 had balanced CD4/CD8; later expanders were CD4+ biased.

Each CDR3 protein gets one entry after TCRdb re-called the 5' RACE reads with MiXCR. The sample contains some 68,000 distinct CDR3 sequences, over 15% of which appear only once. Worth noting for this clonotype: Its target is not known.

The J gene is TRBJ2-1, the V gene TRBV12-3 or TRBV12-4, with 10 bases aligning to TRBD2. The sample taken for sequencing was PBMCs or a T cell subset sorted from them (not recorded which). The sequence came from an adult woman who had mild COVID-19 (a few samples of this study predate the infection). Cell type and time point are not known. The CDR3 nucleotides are TGTGCCAGCAGTCGTAGCGGGGGGACCCACAATGAGCAGTTCTTC. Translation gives CASSRSGGTHNEQFF.